The rows below give T cell receptor beta chains drawn from one sample of a study of vaccination effects on CD4 cells after COVID-19. The antigens these receptors bind are not known. Assay: immunoSEQ multiplex PCR; the TCRdb copy retains only in-frame clones and omits some. Of fewer than 40,000 clones listed, approximately 70% are singletons. The sample in question was CD4+ T cells from PBMCs cultured without peptide, obtained before COVID-19 vaccination. The origin of the receptors is a human donor who received a COVID-19 vaccine. The CDR3 runs from the conserved cysteine through the conserved F or W. A D gene is named only where the DNA matches it firmly. Clone size, where shown, is once, few, many, or a class for clones that have expanded.

d_gene | j_gene | v_gene | len | abundance | CDR3nt | CDR3aa
TRBD2 | TRBJ2-7 | TRBV6-5 | 16 | NA | TGTGCCAGCAGTTACTCTAAGGCGGGAGGAACCTACGAGCAGTACTTC | CASSYSKAGGTYEQYF
NA | TRBJ1-2 | TRBV10-1 | 13 | NA | TGCGCCAGCAGCTGGGACGGCAACTATGGCTACACCTTC | CASSWDGNYGYTF
TRBD1 | TRBJ1-5 | TRBV5-4 | 15 | NA | TGTGCCAGCAGCTCCGTCCCGGGACAGGGAAAGCCCCAGCATTTT | CASSSVPGQGKPQHF
TRBD1 | TRBJ1-5 | TRBV10-3 | 13 | NA | TGTGCCAGGAGACAGGGTAGAGATCAGCCCCAGCATTTT | CARRQGRDQPQHF
TRBD2 | TRBJ2-3 | TRBV9 | 15 | NA | TGTGCCAGCAGCGGAGTAGCGGGCGCTGGGGGGACGCAGTATTTT | CASSGVAGAGGTQYF
NA | TRBJ1-1 | TRBV5-1 | 14 | few | TGCGCCAGCAGCTTCCCAGAAGGTAACACTGAAGCTTTCTTT | CASSFPEGNTEAFF
TRBD1 | TRBJ2-7 | TRBV20-1 | 13 | NA | TGCAGTGCTAGTGGGACAGGGGCCTACGAGCAGTACTTC | CSASGTGAYEQYF
NA | TRBJ1-1 | TRBV6-5 | 15 | NA | TGTGCCAGCAGTTACTCGAGGGTAGTTAACACTGAAGCTTTCTTT | CASSYSRVVNTEAFF
NA | TRBJ2-2 | TRBV6-1 | 14 | few | TGTGCCAGCAGTGAGACCCATAACACCGGGGAGCTGTTTTTT | CASSETHNTGELFF
TRBD2 | TRBJ2-3 | TRBV3-1/TRBV3-2 | 14 | NA | TGTGCCAGCAGCCCCGGGGGGGCCGGGGATACGCAGTATTTT | CASSPGGAGDTQYF
NA | TRBJ1-2 | TRBV5-1 | 16 | NA | TGCGCCAGCAGCTTGGCCGTGACAACCTCGGGCTATGGCTACACCTTC | CASSLAVTTSGYGYTF